Sequencing of this T cell receptor beta chain was carried out in a study of OX40 agonist ivuxolimab in advanced cancers. The CDR3 runs 14 residues. Some clones are missing from TCRdb's copy, which holds only in-frame ones; the method was immunoSEQ multiplex PCR. The sample has tens of thousands of clones, 85% seen once. The receptor was derived from an adult with an advanced solid tumor such as melanoma, head and neck, liver or kidney cancer. The rearrangement links TRBV21-1 to TRBJ2-1; whether TRBD1, the table's D call, matches the DNA was not checked. TRBV21-1 is designated a pseudogene. The material was CD4+ or CD8+ T cells sorted from blood, obtained in a trial of the OX40 agonist ivuxolimab. CDR3 loop: CASSPDRDLVTKFF. The CDR3 DNA reads as TGTGCCAGCAGCCCCGACAGGGACCTCGTCACAAAGTTCTTC.